Below, 25 T cell receptor beta chains from the same sample are listed, as sequenced in a study of cytomegalovirus exposure and HLA in healthy donors (dated by TCRdb to the late 2010s). Library preparation was by the immunoSEQ multiplex PCR assay. TCRdb mirrors the immuneACCESS table, restricted to in-frame sequences. Some clones are absent from its copies; in checked studies, under half trace to an unresolved V gene, and the reason for the others is unknown. The sample includes 190,000 or so clones, with roughly four fifths observed a single time. 2.5% to 3.5% of the sample rests with the top ten. Sequences were obtained from PBMCs. These TCRs come from a woman aged 18 to 35 in good health and CMV-seropositive.

The chain carries TRBV21-1 and TRBJ2-5; TRBD2 was called by the table and not checked on the DNA. TRBV21-1 constitutes a pseudogene. The CDR3 contains 15 residues. The CDR3 DNA is TGTGCCAGCAGCAAAGCTATCCCAGGGAGGGAGACCCAGTACTTC. Its protein is CASSKAIPGRETQYF.

A single count supports this clone. V and J are TRBV18 and TRBJ2-5; D is undetermined. CDR3 length: 13 amino acids. Germline V gives CDR1 KGHSH, CDR2 LQKENI. Trimming cost V 6 bases and J 5 bases, with 13 bases left between them. CDR3 DNA sequence: TGTGCCAGCTCTCCGGAGTCTTTTGAGACCCAGTACTTC. Protein sequence: CASSPESFETQYF.

V usage is TRBV5-6 and J usage is TRBJ1-5, with D uncertain. Per the germline V gene, CDR1 is SGHDT and CDR2 is YYEEEE. V lost 0 bases, J lost 0 bases, and 7 bases lay in between. CDR3 length equals 15 residues. CDR3 sequence reads: CASSLVQVSNQPQHF. CDR3 nucleotides: TGTGCCAGCAGCTTGGTGCAGGTTAGCAATCAGCCCCAGCATTTT.

In its sample, this clone was seen once. The V and J genes are TRBV4-2 and TRBJ2-5; TRBD2 might be the D (6 bases). Trimming removed 2 bases at V and 4 bases at J, with 20 bases between. The CDR3 runs 17 residues. CDR1 and CDR2 (germline): LGHNA, YNFKEQ. CDR3 amino acids: CASSQPPGPGGGETQYF. CDR3 bases: TGTGCCAGCAGCCAACCTCCGGGACCCGGGGGAGGAGAGACCCAGTACTTC.

This chain connects TRBV11-1 to TRBJ2-3; 10 bases match TRBD2. The CDR3 has 17 amino acids. CDR1 is SGHAT and CDR2 is FQDESV in the germline V gene (reference sequence). V lost 6 bases and J lost 8; bases outside the gene matches: 17. This CDR3 reads CASRGRAGGVISATQYF. CDR3 nucleotide sequence: TGTGCCAGCAGGGGTCGAGCGGGGGGGGTTATTTCGGCTACGCAGTATTTT.

This chain links TRBV4-3 with TRBJ1-1; possibly TRBD1 for D (5 bases). V was shortened by 3 bases and J by 0 bases, with 11 bases between the two germline ends. CDR1 LGHNA and CDR2 YSLEER come from the germline V gene. The CDR3 totals 15 residues. The DNA for the CDR3 is TGCGCCAGCAGCCACACAGGCGGGGTGAACACTGAAGCTTTCTTT. Its translation is CASSHTGGVNTEAFF.

In DNA, the CDR3 is TGCAGCGCCTCGACAGGGGCGAACACTGAAGCTTTCTTT. Amino acid sequence: CSASTGANTEAFF. The J gene is TRBJ1-1, the V gene TRBV29-1; TRBD1 aligns across 8 bases. In germline, CDR1 is SQVTM, CDR2 ANQGSEA. CDR3 length: 13 residues. V lost 7 bases and J lost 1; bases outside the gene matches: 5.

The chain couples TRBV5-6 to TRBJ1-2; D call uncertain. The CDR3 loop spans 12 amino acids. The germline V and J ends were trimmed by 0 bases and 8 bases, with 8 bases remaining between them. Per germline, CDR1 SGHDT and CDR2 YYEEEE. The CDR3: CASSLGGRGYTF. As DNA, the CDR3 is TGTGCCAGCAGCTTGGGTGGTCGGGGCTACACCTTC.

The rearrangement links TRBV5-1 to TRBJ1-3; D gene ambiguous. Germline CDR1 and CDR2: SGHRS and YFSETQ. This CDR3 spans 14 amino acids. V was cut by 0 bases and J by 3 bases, with 7 bases left in between. CDR3 loop: CASSLASDGNTIYF. As DNA, the CDR3 is TGCGCCAGCAGCTTGGCCAGTGATGGAAACACCATATATTTT.

J is TRBJ1-2 and V is TRBV6-5; 8 bases are a match to TRBD1. The CDR3 has 12 amino acids. Per the germline V gene, CDR1 is MNHEY and CDR2 is SVGAGI. The ends lost 5 bases at V and 10 bases at J; junction bases unmatched: 6. The CDR3: CASSGQGHSYTF. In nucleotides, the CDR3 is TGTGCCAGCAGTGGACAGGGCCATTCCTACACCTTC.

The V gene is TRBV5-4, the J gene TRBJ2-1; 10 nucleotides align to TRBD2. Per the germline V gene, CDR1 is SGHNT and CDR2 is YYREEE (reference sequence). The CDR3 loop spans 13 amino acids. CDR3 in amino acids: CQLGGLADNEQFF. The CDR3 region has the DNA TGTCAACTCGGCGGACTAGCGGACAATGAGCAGTTCTTC.

This clone appeared a few times. The V and J genes are TRBV21-1 and TRBJ1-5; the D call in the table, TRBD1, was not verified against the DNA. TRBV21-1 is an annotated pseudogene. This CDR3 region has 13 residues. This chain's CDR3 is CASRGTAQRPQHF. The CDR3 DNA sequence: TGTGCCAGCAGAGGGACAGCACAGAGGCCCCAGCATTTT.

V and J are TRBV5-1 and TRBJ1-1, with D unclear. V gave up 4 bases and J gave up 5 bases, with 15 bases separating them. CDR1 is SGHRS, CDR2 YFSETQ, per germline. The CDR3 covers 14 residues. The CDR3 spells CASSVSPGLTEAFF. In nucleotides, the CDR3 is TGCGCCAGCAGCGTGAGTCCCGGTTTAACTGAAGCTTTCTTT.

The chain carries TRBV7-2 and TRBJ2-7; tentatively, D is TRBD1 (5 bases). The germline CDR1 and CDR2 sequences are SGHTA and FQGNSA. The CDR3 has 16 amino acids. Trimming stripped 0 bases from V and 3 bases from J, with 15 bases between. The CDR3, as DNA: TGTGCCAGCAGCTTAGCGCTTAGCCTTCAGGGCTACGAGCAGTACTTC. Its protein product is CASSLALSLQGYEQYF. Drawing the rest from reference TRBV7-2 and TRBJ2-7, the complete variable domain is GAGVSQSPSNKVTEKGKDVELRCDPISGHTALYWYRQSLGQGLEFLIYFQGNSAPDKSGLPSDRFSAERTGGSVSTLTIQRTQQEDSAVYLCASSLALSLQGYEQYFGPGTRLTVT.

The rearrangement uses TRBV4-3 and TRBJ1-1; the match to TRBD1 covers 7 bases. This CDR3 has 15 amino acids. V lost 0 bases to trimming and J lost 5 bases; unmatched junction nucleotides: 6. Germline V gene sequence: CDR1 LGHNA, CDR2 YSLEER. This CDR3 is CASSQEGGSWTEAFF. CDR3 in DNA: TGCGCCAGCAGCCAAGAAGGGGGCTCGTGGACTGAAGCTTTCTTT.

The genes are TRBV6-5 and TRBJ2-3; TRBD2 matches 8 bases. Germline V lookup: CDR1 MNHEY, CDR2 SVGAGI. Trimming cost V 7 bases and J 3 bases; bases outside gene matches: 6. The CDR3 runs 14 residues. The CDR3 sequence: CASTRGGLTDTQYF. In DNA, the CDR3 is TGTGCCAGCACACGGGGGGGCTTGACAGATACGCAGTATTTT.

The chain has TRBV7-9 and TRBJ1-3; TRBD1 agrees at 9 bases. The CDR3 is 15 amino acids. Germline CDR1 is SEHNR and CDR2 is FQNEAQ (reference sequence). Trimming removed 5 bases from V and 3 bases from J; junction bases left unmatched: 5. For the CDR3, the DNA is TGTGCCAGCAGCAAGACAGGGGGATATGGAAACACCATATATTTT. As protein: CASSKTGGYGNTIYF.

The chain uses TRBV28 and TRBJ1-2; 8 nucleotides line up with TRBD1. Germline V lookup: CDR1 MDHEN, CDR2 SYDVKM. The CDR3 runs 13 residues. The junction had 8 bases not matched to a gene; V was cut back by 6 bases and J by 8 bases. The CDR3 loop reads CASSLGTGGGYTF. CDR3 coding DNA: TGTGCCAGCAGCCTCGGGACAGGAGGAGGCTACACCTTC.

J is TRBJ1-4 and V is TRBV16; D is unresolved. The CDR3 contains 13 residues. The V end lost 1 base, the J end lost 5 bases, and 5 bases lay between the germline ends. Germline-derived CDR1 and CDR2 are KGHSY and FQNENV. CDR3 region: CASSQFVNEKLFF. In nucleotides, the CDR3 is TGTGCCAGCAGCCAATTCGTCAATGAAAAACTGTTTTTT.

In this sample, this clone turned up a few times. The V gene is TRBV7-9, the J gene TRBJ2-7; 10 positions match TRBD1. With V trimmed by 6 bases and J by 2 bases, 4 bases remained unmatched. The length of the CDR3 is 14 residues. CDR1 and CDR2 from the germline V gene are SEHNR and FQNEAQ (reference sequence). In nucleotides, the CDR3 is TGTGCCAGCAGGGCGGGACAGGGGACCTACGAGCAGTACTTC. Translation: CASRAGQGTYEQYF.

This sequence joins TRBV4-2 and TRBJ1-2, with D maybe TRBD1 (6 bases). CDR1 and CDR2 (germline): LGHNA, YNFKEQ. Trimming took 3 bases from V and 2 from J, leaving 13 bases between them. This CDR3 has 15 residues. In DNA, the CDR3 is TGTGCCAGCAGCCAGGCCGGACAGACAAACTATGGCTACACCTTC. This codes for CASSQAGQTNYGYTF.

This chain connects TRBV16 to TRBJ1-6; 8 bases line up with TRBD1. Germline loops: CDR1 KGHSY, CDR2 FQNENV. The CDR3 is 15 amino acids. The J segment lost 9 bases and the V segment lost 3 bases, leaving 7 bases of the junction unmatched. In DNA form, the CDR3 reads TGTGCCAGCAGCCAGACAGGGGACAATTTTTCACCCCTCCACTTT. Translation gives CASSQTGDNFSPLHF. The full variable domain, rest sourced from reference TRBV16 and TRBJ1-6, is GEEVAQTPKHLVRGEGQKAKLYCAPIKGHSYVFWYQQVLKNEFKFLISFQNENVFDETGMPKERFSAKCLPNSPCSLEIQATKLEDSAVYFCASSQTGDNFSPLHFGNGTRLTVT.

J is TRBJ1-2 and V is TRBV12-5; D is perhaps TRBD1 (6 bases). Germline loops: CDR1 LGHNT, CDR2 FRNRAP. The length of the CDR3 is 15 residues. V was trimmed by 11 bases and J by 2 bases, leaving 21 bases between them. CDR3 sequence reads: CAEIPQGTLNYGYTF. The CDR3 nucleotides read TGTGCTGAAATTCCCCAGGGGACACTGAACTATGGCTACACCTTC.

This clone was seen a handful of times. V usage is TRBV2 and J usage is TRBJ1-1, with TRBD1 as a possible D gene (6 bases). The V gene's germline CDR1 is SNHLY and CDR2 FYNNEI. The germline V and J ends were trimmed by 4 bases and 1 base, with 10 bases remaining between them. This CDR3 is 14 amino acids long. As DNA, the CDR3 is TGTGCCAGCAGTGTGCGGGGGCAGAACACTGAAGCTTTCTTT. Translated, it gives CASSVRGQNTEAFF.

The chain has TRBV27 and TRBJ1-5, with D unresolved. Germline V gene lookup returns CDR1 MNHEY and CDR2 SMNVEV (reference sequence). The ends were cut back, 10 bases at V and 0 bases at J, with 13 bases in the middle. The CDR3 contains 14 residues. The CDR3: CATSSGVSNQPQHF. CDR3 coding DNA: TGTGCCACCTCTTCCGGGGTTAGCAATCAGCCCCAGCATTTT.